This T cell receptor (beta chain) was captured by sequencing in a study of shared clonotypes between healthy human individuals. Unmatched junction bases numbered 4, after V lost 3 bases and J lost 2 bases. This CDR3 region has 15 residues. The germline CDR1 and CDR2 sequences are MGHDK and SYGVNS. The protocol was immunoSEQ multiplex PCR, while the TCRdb copy is restricted to in-frame clones and leaves out a portion. The sample lists 2.3 million or so clones; 85% to 95% were seen once. The chain is built from TRBV25-1 and TRBJ1-2; 9 bases align to TRBD1. The sequence came from a young man in good health. Some clones in this sample may be carry-over from other donors' samples. What was sequenced was naive CD4+ T cells from PBMCs. Subset given: CD45RA+ positively selected. CDR3 amino acids: CASSDPDRGNYGYTF. The CDR3, as DNA: TGTGCCAGCAGTGACCCGGACAGGGGCAACTATGGCTACACCTTC.